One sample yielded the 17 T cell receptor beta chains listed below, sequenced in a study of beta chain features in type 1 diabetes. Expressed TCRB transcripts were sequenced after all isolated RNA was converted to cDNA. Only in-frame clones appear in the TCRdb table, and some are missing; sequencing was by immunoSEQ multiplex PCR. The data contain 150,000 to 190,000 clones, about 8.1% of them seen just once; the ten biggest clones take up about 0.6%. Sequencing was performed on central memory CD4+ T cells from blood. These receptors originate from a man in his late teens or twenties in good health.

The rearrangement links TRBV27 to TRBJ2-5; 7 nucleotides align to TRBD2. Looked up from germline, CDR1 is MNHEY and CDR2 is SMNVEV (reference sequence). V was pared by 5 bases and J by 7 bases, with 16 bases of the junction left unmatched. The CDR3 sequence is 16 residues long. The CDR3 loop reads CASSPRAGTSQGTQYF. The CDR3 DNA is TGTGCCAGCAGTCCGAGAGCGGGAACCTCCCAGGGGACCCAGTACTTC.

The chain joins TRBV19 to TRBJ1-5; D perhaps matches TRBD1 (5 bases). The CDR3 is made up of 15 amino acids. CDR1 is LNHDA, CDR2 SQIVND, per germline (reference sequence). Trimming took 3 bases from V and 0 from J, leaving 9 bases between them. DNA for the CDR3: TGTGCCAGTAGTATGGCCAGGGCTAGCAATCAGCCCCAGCATTTT. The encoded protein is CASSMARASNQPQHF.

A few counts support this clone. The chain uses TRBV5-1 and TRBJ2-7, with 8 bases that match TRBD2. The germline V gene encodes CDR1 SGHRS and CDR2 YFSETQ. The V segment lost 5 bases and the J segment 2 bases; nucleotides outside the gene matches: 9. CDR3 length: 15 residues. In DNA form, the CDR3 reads TGCGCCAGCAGGTCCAATAGCGGGGTCGCCTACGAGCAGTACTTC. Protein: CASRSNSGVAYEQYF. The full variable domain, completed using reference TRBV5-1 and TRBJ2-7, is KAGVTQTPRYLIKTRGQQVTLSCSPISGHRSVSWYQQTPGQGLQFLFEYFSETQRNKGNFPGRFSGRQFSNSRSEMNVSTLELGDSALYLCASRSNSGVAYEQYFGPGTRLTVT.

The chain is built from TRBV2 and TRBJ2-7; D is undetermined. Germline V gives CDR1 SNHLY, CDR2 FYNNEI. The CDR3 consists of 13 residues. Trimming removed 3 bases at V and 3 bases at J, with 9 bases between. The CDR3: CASSDRQVYEQYF. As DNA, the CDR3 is TGTGCCAGCAGTGATCGGCAGGTCTACGAGCAGTACTTC.

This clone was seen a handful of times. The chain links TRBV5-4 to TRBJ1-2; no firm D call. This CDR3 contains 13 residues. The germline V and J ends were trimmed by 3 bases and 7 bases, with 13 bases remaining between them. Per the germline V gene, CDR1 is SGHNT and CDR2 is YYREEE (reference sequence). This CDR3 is CASSWRAEGGYTF. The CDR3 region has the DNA TGTGCCAGCAGCTGGCGGGCCGAGGGTGGCTACACCTTC.

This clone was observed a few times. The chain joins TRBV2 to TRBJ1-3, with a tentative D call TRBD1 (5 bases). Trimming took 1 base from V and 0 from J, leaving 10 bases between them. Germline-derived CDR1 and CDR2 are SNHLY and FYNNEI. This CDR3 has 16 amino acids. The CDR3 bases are TGTGCCAGCAGTGAAGTGCAGGGCAGCTCTGGAAACACCATATATTTT. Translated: CASSEVQGSSGNTIYF.

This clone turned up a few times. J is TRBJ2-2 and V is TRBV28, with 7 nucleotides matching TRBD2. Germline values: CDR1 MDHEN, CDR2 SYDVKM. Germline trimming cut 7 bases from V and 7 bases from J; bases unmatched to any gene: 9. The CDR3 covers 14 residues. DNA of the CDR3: TGTGCCAGCAAGGTGGGAGGGCTGAGCGGGGAGCTGTTTTTT. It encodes CASKVGGLSGELFF. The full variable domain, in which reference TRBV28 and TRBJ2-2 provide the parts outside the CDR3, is DVKVTQSSRYLVKRTGEKVFLECVQDMDHENMFWYRQDPGLGLRLIYFSYDVKMKEKGDIPEGYSVSREKKERFSLILESASTNQTSMYLCASKVGGLSGELFFGEGSRLTVL.

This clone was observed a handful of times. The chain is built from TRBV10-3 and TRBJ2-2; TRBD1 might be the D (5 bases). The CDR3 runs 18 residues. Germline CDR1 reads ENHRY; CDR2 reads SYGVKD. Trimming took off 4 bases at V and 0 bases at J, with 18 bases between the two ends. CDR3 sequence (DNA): TGTGCCATCAGTGGGGCAGGGTTGGGGCGAACGAACACCGGGGAGCTGTTTTTT. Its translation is CAISGAGLGRTNTGELFF.

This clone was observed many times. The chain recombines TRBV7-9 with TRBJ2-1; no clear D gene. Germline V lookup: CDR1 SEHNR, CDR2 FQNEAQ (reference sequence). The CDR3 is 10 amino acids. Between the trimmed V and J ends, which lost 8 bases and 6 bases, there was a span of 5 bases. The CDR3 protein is CASAVNEQFF. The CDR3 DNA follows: TGTGCCAGCGCGGTCAATGAGCAGTTCTTC.

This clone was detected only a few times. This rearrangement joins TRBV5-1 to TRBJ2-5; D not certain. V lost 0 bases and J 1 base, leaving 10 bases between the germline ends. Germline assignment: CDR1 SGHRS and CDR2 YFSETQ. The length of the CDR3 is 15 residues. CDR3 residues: CASSLADGTQETQYF. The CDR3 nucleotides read TGCGCCAGCAGCTTGGCCGATGGCACCCAAGAGACCCAGTACTTC.

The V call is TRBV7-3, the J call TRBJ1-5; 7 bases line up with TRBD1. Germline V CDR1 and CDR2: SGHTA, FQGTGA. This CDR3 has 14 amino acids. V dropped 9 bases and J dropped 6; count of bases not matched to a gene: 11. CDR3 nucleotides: TGTGCCAGGTCGGACAGGCGGACCTTTCAGCCCCAGCATTTT. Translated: CARSDRRTFQPQHF.

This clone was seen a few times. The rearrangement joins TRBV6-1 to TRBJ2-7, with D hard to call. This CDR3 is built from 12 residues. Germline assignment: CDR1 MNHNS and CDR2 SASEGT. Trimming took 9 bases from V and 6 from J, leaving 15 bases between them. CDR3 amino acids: CARSRGTSEQYF. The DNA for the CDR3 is TGTGCCAGGAGTCGAGGCACATCCGAGCAGTACTTC.

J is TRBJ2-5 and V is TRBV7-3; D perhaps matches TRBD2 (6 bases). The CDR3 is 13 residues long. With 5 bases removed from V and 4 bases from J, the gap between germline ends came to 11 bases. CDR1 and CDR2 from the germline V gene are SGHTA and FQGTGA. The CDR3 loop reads CASSQDYAETQYF. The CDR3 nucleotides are TGTGCCAGCAGCCAGGACTATGCAGAGACCCAGTACTTC.

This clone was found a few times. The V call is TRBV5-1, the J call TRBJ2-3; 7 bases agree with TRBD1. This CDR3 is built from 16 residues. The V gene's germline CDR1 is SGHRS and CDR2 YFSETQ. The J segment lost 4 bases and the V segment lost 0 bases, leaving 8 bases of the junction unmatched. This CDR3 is CASSLGAQGYPDTQYF. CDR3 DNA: TGCGCCAGCAGCTTGGGCGCACAGGGGTACCCAGATACGCAGTATTTT.

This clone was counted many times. The CDR3 is CASSQGPGTQYF. The CDR3 nucleotides are TGTGCCAGCAGCCAAGGCCCAGGAACCCAGTACTTC. This chain uses TRBV14 with TRBJ2-5; D call uncertain. From germline, CDR1 is SGHDN and CDR2 FVKESK. With 1 base removed from V and 8 bases from J, the gap between germline ends came to 8 bases. This CDR3 has 12 residues.

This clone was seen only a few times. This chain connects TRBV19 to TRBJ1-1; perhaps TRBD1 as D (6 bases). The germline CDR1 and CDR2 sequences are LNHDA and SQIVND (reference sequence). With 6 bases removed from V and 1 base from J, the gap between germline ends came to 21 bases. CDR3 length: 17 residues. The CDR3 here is CASSPRGGPQKNTEAFF. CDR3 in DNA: TGTGCCAGTAGCCCGAGGGGGGGGCCACAGAAGAACACTGAAGCTTTCTTT.

The CDR3 DNA reads as TGCAGCGTTGAAAGTAGGACAGGGTCGGGGGGATATGGCTACACCTTC. Translation gives CSVESRTGSGGYGYTF. The chain is built from TRBV29-1 and TRBJ1-2; 8 positions match TRBD1. Germline V gene data show CDR1 as SQVTM and CDR2 as ANQGSEA. With 2 bases clipped from V and 5 bases from J, the junction kept 13 bases outside the gene matches. The CDR3 sequence is 16 residues long.